This section outlines one T cell receptor beta chain sequence together with its context. An end of the junction differs from the germline gene, which may be a read error. The authors sequenced patients whose flow cytometry had shown CD8+CD57+ cell expansion. The record originates from a study of CD8+CD57+ T cells in acquired aplastic anemia. Profiles of TCR beta VDJ and CDR3 were generated from a genomic DNA template. TCRdb redid the calling of the reads with MiXCR, one entry per CDR3 protein. In the table there are approximately 180,000 distinct CDR3 sequences, 40% to 50% of which are singletons. Germline V gene sequence: CDR1 SGHRS, CDR2 YFSETQ. The CDR3 has 13 residues.

The source is a human donor with aplastic anemia. The sequenced sample was sorted CD4+, CD8+, or CD8+CD57+ T cells (not recorded which) from PBMCs. V is TRBV5-1 and J is TRBJ1-2, with D perhaps matching TRBD1 (5 bases). The CDR3 sequence: CAGSLGQGSTYTF. The CDR3 nucleotides read TGCGCCGGCAGCTTGGGGCAGGGAAGTACCTACACCTTC.